The 18 T cell receptor beta chains given below trace back to one sample, sequenced in a study of T cells in Graves' hyperthyroidism and ophthalmopathy. Amplified TCR beta CDR3 regions came from RNA transcripts. RT-PCR in the first round (using the HTBI primer set) targeted the TCR CDR3. TCRdb ran MiXCR on the multiplex PCR reads and lists one entry per CDR3 protein. Of a few hundred thousand distinct CDR3 sequences listed, about 15% are singletons. The sample consisted of blood. These TCRs come from a woman in her thirties with Graves' hyperthyroidism.

This clonotype was seen at least ten times. The V and J genes are TRBV14 and TRBJ2-3; no clear D gene. The V end was cut by 0 bases, the J end by 2 bases, with 12 bases between. Per germline, CDR1 SGHDN and CDR2 FVKESK. The CDR3 sequence is 16 residues long. CDR3: CASSQEGSYLTDTQYF. The CDR3 DNA sequence: TGTGCCAGCAGCCAAGAGGGCAGCTACCTCACAGATACGCAGTATTTT.

This clonotype was detected ten times or more. The rearrangement joins TRBV7-8 to TRBJ2-1; no clear D. This CDR3 spans 16 amino acids. With 1 base removed from V and 1 base from J, the gap between germline ends came to 11 bases. Germline CDR1 SGHVS, CDR2 FQNEAQ. The CDR3 DNA reads as TGTGCCAGCAGCTTAGTGGGTAGTTTATCCTACAATGAGCAGTTCTTC. Amino acids: CASSLVGSLSYNEQFF.

The table lists this clonotype with many counts. J is TRBJ2-1 and V is TRBV7-9; 10 positions match TRBD2. The junction had 13 bases not matched to a gene; V was cut back by 8 bases and J by 9 bases. CDR3 length: 15 amino acids. Germline V gene sequence: CDR1 SEHNR, CDR2 FQNEAQ (reference sequence). CDR3 sequence: CASDVVAGGQSEQFF. In nucleotides, the CDR3 is TGTGCCAGCGATGTGGTAGCGGGGGGTCAGAGTGAGCAGTTCTTC.

This clonotype turned up a few times. A much larger clone differs from this one at a single base, so this may be a read error. The gene calls are TRBV27 and TRBJ2-3; no reliable D call. The germline gives CDR1 MNHEY, CDR2 SMNVEV (reference sequence). CDR3 length equals 14 residues. DNA for the CDR3: TGTGCCTGCAGCAAAGGCTACCCCACAGATACGCAGTATTTT. Protein sequence: CACSKGYPTDTQYF.

There are many counts of this clonotype. The CDR3 sequence: CASSPRQYNEQFF. The CDR3 DNA follows: TGTGCCAGCTCACCCCGGCAGTACAATGAGCAGTTCTTC. This chain joins TRBV18 and TRBJ2-1; D is unclear. The CDR3 has 13 residues. V was pared by 3 bases and J by 4 bases, with 7 bases between. Germline CDR1 is KGHSH and CDR2 is LQKENI.

This clonotype was seen ten or more times. The chain carries TRBV28 and TRBJ1-1; D unclear. Germline values: CDR1 MDHEN, CDR2 SYDVKM. Trimming pared 6 bases from V and 0 bases from J, leaving 5 bases between. This CDR3 comprises 12 residues. The CDR3 protein is CASRRMNTEAFF. In nucleotides, the CDR3 is TGTGCCAGCAGAAGGATGAACACTGAAGCTTTCTTT.

At least ten counts were recorded for this clonotype. This sequence joins TRBV27 and TRBJ2-1, with 7 bases that match TRBD1. The V segment lost 6 bases and the J segment 7 bases; nucleotides outside the gene matches: 3. There are 12 residues in the CDR3. Germline V gene data show CDR1 as MNHEY and CDR2 as SMNVEV (reference sequence). CDR3 sequence: CASRRQGNEQFF. In nucleotides, the CDR3 is TGTGCCAGCAGACGACAGGGTAATGAGCAGTTCTTC.

V and J are TRBV6-2 or TRBV6-3 and TRBJ1-1; a weak D match, TRBD1 (6 bases). Germline loops: CDR1 MNHEY, CDR2 SVGEGT. V was pared by 8 bases and J by 0 bases, with 13 bases between. This CDR3 region has 14 residues. The CDR3 sequence is CASAVGQMNTEAFF. The CDR3 coding sequence is TGTGCCAGCGCCGTAGGACAGATGAACACTGAAGCTTTCTTT.

This clonotype showed up many times. The chain is built from TRBV7-9 and TRBJ2-7, with D maybe TRBD2 (5 bases). V lost 4 bases to trimming and J lost 2 bases, with 12 bases between them. The CDR3 extends over 14 amino acids. Per the germline V gene, CDR1 is SEHNR and CDR2 is FQNEAQ (reference sequence). As DNA, the CDR3 is TGTGCCAGCAGCTGGAATACCGGGGCCTACGAGCAGTACTTC. Translating gives CASSWNTGAYEQYF. Full variable domain (outside the CDR3, taken from reference TRBV7-9 and TRBJ2-7): DTGVSQNPRHKITKRGQNVTFRCDPISEHNRLYWYRQTLGQGPEFLTYFQNEAQLEKSRLLSDRFSAERPKGSFSTLEIQRTEQGDSAMYLCASSWNTGAYEQYFGPGTRLTVT.

At least ten counts were recorded for this clonotype. The rearrangement uses TRBV5-1 and TRBJ1-1, with D possibly matching TRBD1 (6 bases). The CDR3 loop spans 15 amino acids. The V end lost 4 bases, the J end lost 1 base, and 14 bases lay between the germline ends. Germline CDR1 is SGHRS and CDR2 is YFSETQ. CDR3 residues: CASSKLGARNTEAFF. CDR3 coding DNA: TGCGCCAGCAGCAAATTGGGGGCGCGGAACACTGAAGCTTTCTTT.

This clonotype was seen only a few times. This sequence joins TRBV16 and TRBJ2-7; D is undetermined. The CDR3 covers 12 residues. In germline, CDR1 is KGHSY, CDR2 FQNENV. The V end lost 0 bases, the J end lost 4 bases, and 4 bases lay between the germline ends. CDR3: CASSQSYYEQYF. The CDR3 coding sequence is TGTGCCAGCAGCCAATCCTATTACGAGCAGTACTTC. Full variable domain (remainder filled in from reference TRBV16 and TRBJ2-7): GEEVAQTPKHLVRGEGQKAKLYCAPIKGHSYVFWYQQVLKNEFKFLISFQNENVFDETGMPKERFSAKCLPNSPCSLEIQATKLEDSAVYFCASSQSYYEQYFGPGTRLTVT.

This clonotype was counted at least ten times. V is TRBV18 and J is TRBJ1-4; no firm D call. Germline V gene lookup returns CDR1 KGHSH and CDR2 LQKENI. This CDR3 is built from 15 residues. Trimming removed 5 bases from V and 4 bases from J, with 14 bases in between. The CDR3 coding sequence is TGTGCCAGCTCATCCAACGGAGGCAATAATGAAAAACTGTTTTTT. Its translation: CASSSNGGNNEKLFF.

V is TRBV19 and J is TRBJ1-5; no clear D gene. CDR1 is LNHDA, CDR2 SQIVND, per germline (reference sequence). The ends were cut back, 3 bases at V and 5 bases at J, with 8 bases in the middle. This CDR3 region has 13 residues. The CDR3 DNA sequence: TGTGCCAGTAGTATGGACTTAGATCAGCCCCAGCATTTT. Translated: CASSMDLDQPQHF.

This clonotype was seen a handful of times. A read error is possible here, since a much larger clone lies one base away. This chain uses TRBV18 with TRBJ1-1; tentative D call: TRBD1 (6 bases). The CDR3 is 13 amino acids. Germline assignment: CDR1 KGHSH and CDR2 LQKENI. Trimming removed 6 bases from V and 3 bases from J, with 11 bases in between. The CDR3 region is CASSDSQYTEAFF. The CDR3 DNA is TGTGCCAGCTCGGACAGTCAGTACACTGAAGCTTTCTTT.

In the case of this clonotype: Being one base from a much bigger clone, this may be a read error. The gene calls are TRBV18 and TRBJ2-1, with 7 nucleotides matching TRBD1. Germline lookup yields CDR1 KGHSH and CDR2 LQKENI. The CDR3 runs 16 residues. CDR3 DNA sequence: TGTGCCAGCCCACCTAGAGACAGGGTTCCCTACAATGAGCAGTTCTTC. Amino acids: CASPPRDRVPYNEQFF.

V is TRBV6-2 or TRBV6-3 and J is TRBJ1-2, with a possible D match to TRBD1 (5 bases). V was pared by 5 bases and J by 4 bases, with 14 bases between. CDR3 length: 14 amino acids. Germline CDR1 and CDR2: MNHEY and SVGEGT. The CDR3 sequence is CASSGPGDGYGYTF. DNA for the CDR3: TGTGCCAGCAGTGGGCCGGGGGATGGCTATGGCTACACCTTC.

This clonotype was recorded a few times. The gene calls are TRBV30 and TRBJ2-3; D is unclear. This CDR3 is 16 amino acids long. V lost 0 bases, J lost 0 bases, and 13 bases lay in between. Germline values: CDR1 GTSNPN, CDR2 SVGIG (reference sequence). The CDR3 loop reads CAWSVPQTPSTDTQYF. CDR3 DNA: TGTGCCTGGAGTGTCCCACAGACCCCTAGCACAGATACGCAGTATTTT.

This clonotype was detected only a few times. V is TRBV5-8 and J is TRBJ2-1, with D unclear. Germline V lookup: CDR1 SGHTS, CDR2 YDEGEE. With 4 bases removed from V and 3 bases from J, the gap between germline ends came to 20 bases. The CDR3 sequence is 17 residues long. The CDR3 DNA reads TGTGCCAGCAGCCCGAAGAAGAATAGCCGGTACTACAATGAGCAGTTCTTC. It codes for CASSPKKNSRYYNEQFF.